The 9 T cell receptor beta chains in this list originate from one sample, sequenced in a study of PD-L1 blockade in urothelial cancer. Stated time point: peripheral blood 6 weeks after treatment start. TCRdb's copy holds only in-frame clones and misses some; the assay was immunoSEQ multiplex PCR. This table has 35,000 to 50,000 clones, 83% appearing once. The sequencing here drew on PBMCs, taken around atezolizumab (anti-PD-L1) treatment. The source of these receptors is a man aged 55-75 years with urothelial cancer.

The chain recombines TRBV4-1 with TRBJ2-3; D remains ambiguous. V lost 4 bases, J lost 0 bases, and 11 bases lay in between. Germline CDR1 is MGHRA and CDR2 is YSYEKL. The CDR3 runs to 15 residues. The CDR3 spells CASSPLGLSTDTQYF. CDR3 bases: TGCGCCAGCAGCCCCCTTGGCCTTAGCACAGATACGCAGTATTTT.

CDR3 nucleotides: TGTGCCAGCTCACCCAACGCACAGGTTCTACCTGGCGAGCAGTACTTC. This gives the protein CASSPNAQVLPGEQYF. J is TRBJ2-7 and V is TRBV18; D may be TRBD1 (5 bases). Germline lookup yields CDR1 KGHSH and CDR2 LQKENI. The CDR3 has 16 residues. V dropped 3 bases and J dropped 6 bases, with 21 bases sitting between them. Full variable domain (outside the CDR3, taken from reference TRBV18 and TRBJ2-7): NAGVMQNPRHLVRRRGQEARLRCSPMKGHSHVYWYRQLPEEGLKFMVYLQKENIIDESGMPKERFSAEFPKEGPSILRIQQVVRGDSAAYFCASSPNAQVLPGEQYFGPGTRLTVT.

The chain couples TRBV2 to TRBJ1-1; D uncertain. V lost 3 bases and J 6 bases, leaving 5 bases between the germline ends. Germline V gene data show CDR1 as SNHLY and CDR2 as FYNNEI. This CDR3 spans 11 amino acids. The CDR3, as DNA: TGTGCCAGCAGTGATTTCGCTGAAGCTTTCTTT. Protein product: CASSDFAEAFF.

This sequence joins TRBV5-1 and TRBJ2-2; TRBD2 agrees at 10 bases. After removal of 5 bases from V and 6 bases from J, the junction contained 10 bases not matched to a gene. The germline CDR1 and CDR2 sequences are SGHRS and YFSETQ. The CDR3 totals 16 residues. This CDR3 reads CASSRGTSVRAGELFF. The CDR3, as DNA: TGCGCCAGCAGTCGCGGGACTAGCGTGAGGGCCGGGGAGCTGTTTTTT.

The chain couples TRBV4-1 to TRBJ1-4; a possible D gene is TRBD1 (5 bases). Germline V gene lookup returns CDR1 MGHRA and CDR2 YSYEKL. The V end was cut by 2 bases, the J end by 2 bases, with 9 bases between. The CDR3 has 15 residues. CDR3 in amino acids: CASSQTGLTNEKLFF. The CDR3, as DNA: TGCGCCAGCAGCCAAACGGGACTGACTAATGAAAAACTGTTTTTT.

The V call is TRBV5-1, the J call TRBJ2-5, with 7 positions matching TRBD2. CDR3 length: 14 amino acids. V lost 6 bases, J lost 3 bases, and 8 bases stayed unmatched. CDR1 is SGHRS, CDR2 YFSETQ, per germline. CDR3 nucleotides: TGCGCCAGCAAATGGGGGGGTATAGAAGAGACCCAGTACTTC. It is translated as CASKWGGIEETQYF.

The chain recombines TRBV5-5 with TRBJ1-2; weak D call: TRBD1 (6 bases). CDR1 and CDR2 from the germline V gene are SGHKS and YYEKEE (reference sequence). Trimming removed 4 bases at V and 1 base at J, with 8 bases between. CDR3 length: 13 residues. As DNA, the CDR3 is TGTGCCAGCAGCCCGGACAGTAACTATGGCTACACCTTC. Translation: CASSPDSNYGYTF.

The CDR3 nucleotides read TGTGCCAGCAGCTTAGAGGGGACAAACAATGAGCAGTTCTTC. It yields the protein CASSLEGTNNEQFF. V is TRBV13 and J is TRBJ2-1, with D perhaps matching TRBD1 (6 bases). The germline gives CDR1 PRHDT, CDR2 FYEKMQ (reference sequence). Trimming shortened V by 1 base and J by 5 bases, and 9 bases separated the two germline ends. The CDR3 covers 14 residues. Full variable domain (rest looked up from reference TRBV13 and TRBJ2-1): AAGVIQSPRHLIKEKRETATLKCYPIPRHDTVYWYQQGPGQDPQFLISFYEKMQSDKGSIPDRFSAQQFSDYHSELNMSSLELGDSALYFCASSLEGTNNEQFFGPGTRLTVL.

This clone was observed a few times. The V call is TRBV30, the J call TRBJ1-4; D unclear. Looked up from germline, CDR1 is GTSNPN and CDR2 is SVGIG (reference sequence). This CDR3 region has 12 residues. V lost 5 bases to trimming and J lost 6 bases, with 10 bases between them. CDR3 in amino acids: CAWAPQDEKLFF. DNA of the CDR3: TGTGCCTGGGCCCCGCAGGATGAAAAACTGTTTTTT.